The 17 T cell receptor beta chains presented below share a single source sample, sequenced in a study of OX40 agonist ivuxolimab in advanced cancers. The library was generated by the immunoSEQ multiplex PCR assay. As stored in TCRdb, this immuneACCESS dataset retains in-frame rearrangements with V and J assigned. A fraction of the clones does not appear; measured against another copy, unresolved V genes explain less than half of the discrepancy, and the remainder lacks a known reason. In this sample the table shows 40,000 to 55,000 clones, 82% of which occur a single time. The ten top clones hold approximately 2% of the sample. The sequencing used CD4+ or CD8+ T cells sorted from blood, collected in a trial of the OX40 agonist ivuxolimab. These receptors all stem from an adult with an advanced solid tumor such as melanoma, head and neck, liver or kidney cancer.

The chain has TRBV19 and TRBJ1-2, with D maybe TRBD1 (5 bases). Trimming pared 5 bases from V and 10 bases from J, leaving 23 bases between. This CDR3 has 15 residues. The germline gives CDR1 LNHDA, CDR2 SQIVND (reference sequence). The CDR3 DNA reads as TGTGCCAGTAGTCCCGGTCGGGGCAGATCACACCTCTACACCTTC. It translates to CASSPGRGRSHLYTF.

This rearrangement joins TRBV7-9 to TRBJ1-2, with a tentative D call TRBD1 (5 bases). Trimming shortened V by 2 bases and J by 2 bases, and 9 bases separated the two germline ends. There are 14 residues in the CDR3. Germline assignment: CDR1 SEHNR and CDR2 FQNEAQ (reference sequence). The chain's CDR3 is CASSLKGVNYGYTF. The CDR3 bases are TGTGCCAGCAGCTTAAAAGGGGTGAACTATGGCTACACCTTC.

The chain recombines TRBV6-5 with TRBJ2-5; D is unresolved. The CDR3 extends over 13 amino acids. V was trimmed by 6 bases and J by 2 bases, leaving 10 bases between them. Germline V gene lookup returns CDR1 MNHEY and CDR2 SVGAGI. The CDR3 sequence: CASSRSGQETQYF. In nucleotides, the CDR3 is TGTGCCAGCAGCAGATCCGGTCAAGAGACCCAGTACTTC.

This chain joins TRBV6-5 and TRBJ1-3; no reliable D call. V was cut by 6 bases and J by 4 bases, with 4 bases left in between. The CDR3 extends over 11 amino acids. Germline values: CDR1 MNHEY, CDR2 SVGAGI. The CDR3 loop reads CASRSGNTIYF. The CDR3 DNA follows: TGTGCCAGCAGATCGGGAAACACCATATATTTT.

This clone turned up a few times. The chain uses TRBV5-1 and TRBJ2-1; maybe TRBD2 (7 bases). From germline, CDR1 is SGHRS and CDR2 YFSETQ. Trimming removed 0 bases from V and 9 bases from J, with 16 bases in between. This CDR3 region has 15 residues. This chain's CDR3 is CASSLANWGGGEQFF. The DNA of the CDR3 is TGCGCCAGCAGCTTGGCCAACTGGGGGGGCGGTGAGCAGTTCTTC.

V is TRBV2 and J is TRBJ2-4; D is perhaps TRBD2 (6 bases). Germline V lookup: CDR1 SNHLY, CDR2 FYNNEI. The CDR3 spans 12 residues. V lost 8 bases, J lost 6 bases, and 11 bases lay in between. CDR3: CASRERVNIQYF. The CDR3 region has the DNA TGTGCCAGCCGCGAGCGGGTAAACATTCAGTACTTC.

The rearrangement links TRBV6-5 to TRBJ1-4, with D unresolved. Germline V gives CDR1 MNHEY, CDR2 SVGAGI. The CDR3 consists of 15 residues. Between the trimmed V and J ends, which lost 2 bases and 3 bases, there was a span of 10 bases. As DNA, the CDR3 is TGTGCCAGCAGTTACGACTGGCCCTCTAATGAAAAACTGTTTTTT. This encodes CASSYDWPSNEKLFF.

The chain recombines TRBV28 with TRBJ2-5, with D hard to call. The CDR3 extends over 12 amino acids. Germline values: CDR1 MDHEN, CDR2 SYDVKM. V dropped 4 bases and J dropped 7 bases, with 10 bases sitting between them. CDR3 sequence reads: CASSYRLGTQYF. CDR3 bases: TGTGCCAGCAGTTACAGACTTGGGACCCAGTACTTC.

This rearrangement joins TRBV7-9 to TRBJ2-7, with 9 bases aligning to TRBD1. The CDR3 runs to 14 residues. Germline V gene sequence: CDR1 SEHNR, CDR2 FQNEAQ (reference sequence). After removal of 2 bases from V and 3 bases from J, the junction contained 2 bases not matched to a gene. CDR3 coding DNA: TGTGCCAGCAGCTTAAGGGACAGGGTCTACGAGCAGTACTTC. Its translation is CASSLRDRVYEQYF.

This clone occurred once. The rearrangement joins TRBV5-6 to TRBJ2-1; 8 bases are a match to TRBD1. This CDR3 is 14 amino acids long. V was clipped by 4 bases and J by 9 bases; unmatched bases: 9. CDR1 and CDR2 (germline): SGHDT, YYEEEE. CDR3: CASSRGTGLGEQFF. CDR3 DNA: TGTGCCAGCAGCCGGGGGACAGGTCTCGGTGAGCAGTTCTTC.

This rearrangement joins TRBV6-5 to TRBJ2-1, with D unresolved. In germline, CDR1 is MNHEY, CDR2 SVGAGI. The CDR3 consists of 13 residues. With 5 bases removed from V and 2 bases from J, the gap between germline ends came to 7 bases. The CDR3 protein is CASSLDTYNEQFF. The CDR3 nucleotides read TGTGCCAGCAGTCTCGATACCTACAATGAGCAGTTCTTC.

This clone was picked up a small number of times. This chain joins TRBV11-2 and TRBJ2-5; D not resolved. Germline CDR1 reads SGHAT; CDR2 reads FQNNGV. CDR3 length: 14 amino acids. V lost 4 bases to trimming and J lost 5 bases, with 14 bases between them. DNA for the CDR3: TGTGCCAGCAGCTCCCTTAAAAAGTTGGAGACCCAGTACTTC. It encodes CASSSLKKLETQYF.

This clone has only a few counts. The DNA for the CDR3 is TGTGCCAGCAGCCGGGGGAACACCGGGGAGCTGTTTTTT. Encoded protein: CASSRGNTGELFF. The V call is TRBV14, the J call TRBJ2-2; D unclear. The CDR3 is 13 amino acids. Germline CDR1 is SGHDN and CDR2 is FVKESK. V gave up 4 bases and J gave up 1 base, with 4 bases separating them.

The chain links TRBV7-3 to TRBJ2-1; unclear D gene. V lost 5 bases and J lost 7, with 21 bases in between. The CDR3 sequence is 16 residues long. Germline-derived CDR1 and CDR2 are SGHTA and FQGTGA. In nucleotides, the CDR3 is TGTGCCAGCAGCCCTAATGTGGGCGGTCTGGTGAATGAGCAGTTCTTC. Protein: CASSPNVGGLVNEQFF.

The table lists this clone with a few counts. The chain has TRBV30 and TRBJ1-6; D possibly corresponds to TRBD1 (5 bases). The germline CDR1 and CDR2 sequences are GTSNPN and SVGIG (reference sequence). The germline V and J ends were trimmed by 4 bases and 7 bases, with 14 bases remaining between them. The CDR3 contains 14 residues. The CDR3 protein is CAWKRTLNNSPLHF. CDR3 DNA: TGTGCCTGGAAAAGGACACTGAACAATTCACCCCTCCACTTT.

The chain joins TRBV20-1 to TRBJ2-7; D uncertain. This CDR3 is built from 9 residues. V was pared by 5 bases and J by 4 bases, with 3 bases between. CDR1 and CDR2 from the germline V gene are DFQATT and SNEGSKA (reference sequence). This CDR3 is CSAGYEQYF. As DNA, the CDR3 is TGCAGTGCTGGTTACGAGCAGTACTTC.

This clone was seen just once. The chain combines TRBV6-4 with TRBJ1-2; TRBD1 agrees at 12 bases. CDR3 length: 18 amino acids. The germline V gene has CDR1 MRHNA and CDR2 SNTAGT. The trim removed 0 bases at V and 7 bases at J, leaving 12 bases unmatched. This CDR3 is CASSDSIPGGQGAAGYTF. CDR3 bases: TGTGCCAGCAGTGACTCAATACCTGGGGGACAGGGGGCTGCTGGCTACACCTTC.